This T cell receptor beta chain was retrieved from a study of T cell clones after liver transplantation. Proliferating CFSE-low MLR cells were sequenced to define alloreactive TCRbeta sequences. The ends were cut back, 5 bases at V and 5 bases at J, with 12 bases in the middle. The CDR3 spans 12 residues. From germline, CDR1 is GTSNPN and CDR2 SVGIG (reference sequence). This clone showed up just a few times. Its antigen is currently unknown. Assay: immunoSEQ multiplex PCR; the TCRdb copy retains only in-frame clones and omits some. The table includes around 4,900 clones, 35% to 45% detected once. The chain combines TRBV30 with TRBJ1-2; D is uncertain. This TCR came from a human patient who received a liver transplant. Some of these T cells may belong to the graft donor. The sequenced sample consisted of CD4+ T cells from cultured PBMCs. The CDR3 spells CAWGSGPYGYTF. CDR3 in DNA: TGTGCCTGGGGATCCGGGCCTTATGGCTACACCTTC. The whole variable domain, remainder taken from reference TRBV30 and TRBJ1-2, is SQTIHQWPATLVQPVGSPLSLECTVEGTSNPNLYWYRQAAGRGLQLLFYSVGIGQISSEVPQNLSASRPQDRQFILSSKKLLLSDSGFYLCAWGSGPYGYTFGSGTRLTVV.